This T cell receptor beta chain stems from a study of T-cell memory formation after mild COVID-19. As for the study in general: TCR clustering was largely donor specific. Study results and limitations: Memory cells collected pre-infection included some clones that later responded, suggesting cross-reactive memory joined. A balance of CD4 and CD8 characterized clones contracting day 15 to 85, whereas later expanders leaned CD4+. CD4+ contracting clones lay mainly in CM and EM, CD8+ ones in EMRA.

Trimming stripped 11 bases from V and 2 bases from J, with 15 bases between. The germline V gene encodes CDR1 SGHTA and CDR2 FQGNSA. The CDR3 loop spans 13 amino acids. TCRdb processed the 5' RACE reads anew with MiXCR; each CDR3 protein has one entry. The sample has 250,000 or so distinct CDR3 sequences, roughly 18% seen once. Concerning this clonotype itself: As yet, its antigen is unknown.

The V and J genes are TRBV7-2 and TRBJ2-5; D possibly corresponds to TRBD1 (6 bases). The sequenced sample consisted of PBMCs or a T cell subset sorted from them (not recorded which). The sequence came from a man between 18 and 35 years old who had mild COVID-19 (a few samples of this study predate the infection). Cell type and time point are not known. The CDR3 sequence: CAVARTAQETQYF. CDR3 coding DNA: TGTGCCGTCGCACGGACAGCTCAAGAGACCCAGTACTTC.